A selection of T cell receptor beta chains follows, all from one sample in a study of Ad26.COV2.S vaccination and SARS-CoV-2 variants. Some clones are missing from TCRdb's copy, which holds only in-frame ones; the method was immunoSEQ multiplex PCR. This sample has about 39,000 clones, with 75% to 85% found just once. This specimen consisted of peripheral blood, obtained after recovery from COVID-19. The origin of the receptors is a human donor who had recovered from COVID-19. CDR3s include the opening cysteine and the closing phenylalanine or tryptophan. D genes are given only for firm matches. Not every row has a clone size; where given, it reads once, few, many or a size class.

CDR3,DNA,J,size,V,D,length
CASSLGSLNEQFF,TGTGCCAGCAGTTTAGGTTCCCTCAATGAGCAGTTCTTC,TRBJ2-1,NA,TRBV28,NA,13
CSASLAIGTENNEQFF,TGCAGTGCTAGTTTGGCCATCGGGACAGAGAACAATGAGCAGTTCTTC,TRBJ2-1,NA,TRBV20-1,TRBD1,16
CASTKTLTSGGRNTQYF,TGTGCCAGCACCAAAACCCTAACTAGCGGGGGGAGAAATACGCAGTATTTT,TRBJ2-3,NA,TRBV6-4,TRBD2,17
CASSQVSNQPQHF,TGTGCCAGCAGCCAGGTTAGCAATCAGCCCCAGCATTTT,TRBJ1-5,NA,TRBV4-2,NA,13
CASSLLDGPLGYGYTF,TGTGCCAGCAGTTTACTAGACGGTCCCCTAGGCTATGGCTACACCTTC,TRBJ1-2,NA,TRBV28,NA,16
CAISRQGAGGTYNEQFF,TGTGCCATCAGTCGGCAGGGGGCCGGAGGAACCTACAATGAGCAGTTCTTC,TRBJ2-1,NA,TRBV10-3,TRBD1,17
CASSLGQAGTNYGYTF,TGTGCCAGCAGCTTGGGACAGGCGGGAACTAACTATGGCTACACCTTC,TRBJ1-2,NA,TRBV7-6,TRBD1,16
CASSIGQERIYGYTF,TGTGCCAGTAGTATCGGACAGGAGAGGATTTATGGCTACACCTTC,TRBJ1-2,few,TRBV19,TRBD1,15
CASRRQKNSYNEQFF,TGTGCCAGCAGGCGACAGAAGAACTCCTACAATGAGCAGTTCTTC,TRBJ2-1,NA,TRBV6-5,NA,15
CASTSTGGYTEAFF,TGTGCCAGCACATCGACAGGGGGATATACTGAAGCTTTCTTT,TRBJ1-1,NA,TRBV18,TRBD1,14
CASSERQVTQYF,TGTGCCAGCAGTGAGAGACAGGTGACCCAGTACTTC,TRBJ2-5,NA,TRBV2,NA,12